The 18 T cell receptor beta chains listed next were all sequenced from one sample in a study of a mutant IDH1 vaccine in newly diagnosed glioma (dated by TCRdb to the early 2020s). No cognate antigen is known for these TCRs. The meaning of the sample's time point label: week 5, during vaccination. Each vaccine dose was 300 ug of a 20-mer mutant IDH1 peptide in Montanide, given subcutaneously with topical imiquimod. Libraries were built with the immunoSEQ multiplex PCR assay. Imported from immuneACCESS, the table was reduced by TCRdb to in-frame sequences with V and J called. These copies leave out some clones; in studies compared against another copy, an unresolved V gene accounts for under half, and the cause of the remainder is not known. The sample yields tens of thousands of clones; 75% to 95% were counted once. The top ten hold 0.5% to 0.7% of the sample. The sample here was PBMCs, taken from a glioma patient whose treatment included an IDH1 peptide vaccine. The receptors come from a woman between 45 and 65 years old with glioma.

The rearrangement joins TRBV5-1 to TRBJ2-1; 7 bases align to TRBD2. Germline CDR1 reads SGHRS; CDR2 reads YFSETQ. CDR3 length: 13 amino acids. With 4 bases clipped from V and 7 bases from J, the junction kept 5 bases outside the gene matches. The CDR3 DNA reads as TGCGCCAGCAGCACCAGCGGGACGAATGAGCAGTTCTTC. Translating gives CASSTSGTNEQFF.

The chain carries TRBV18 and TRBJ2-7, with 7 bases fitting TRBD1. The CDR3 is 15 residues long. Germline V gives CDR1 KGHSH, CDR2 LQKENI. After removal of 3 bases from V and 5 bases from J, the junction contained 10 bases not matched to a gene. CDR3: CASSPLQGSKDEQYF. DNA of the CDR3: TGTGCCAGCTCACCCTTACAGGGGTCTAAGGACGAGCAGTACTTC.

The chain couples TRBV5-6 to TRBJ2-1; possibly TRBD2 for D (5 bases). The CDR3 loop spans 16 amino acids. V was shortened by 4 bases and J by 4 bases, with 18 bases between the two germline ends. In germline, CDR1 is SGHDT, CDR2 YYEEEE. The CDR3 bases are TGTGCCAGCAGCCTTTATAGGGAGCTACCTTACAATGAGCAGTTCTTC. Encoded protein: CASSLYRELPYNEQFF. The full variable domain, completed using reference TRBV5-6 and TRBJ2-1, is DAGVTQSPTHLIKTRGQQVTLRCSPKSGHDTVSWYQQALGQGPQFIFQYYEEEERQRGNFPDRFSGHQFPNYSSELNVNALLLGDSALYLCASSLYRELPYNEQFFGPGTRLTVL.

The chain has TRBV6-6 and TRBJ2-5; 14 bases match TRBD2. The J call may be incorrect, as the DNA end agrees better with TRBJ2-7. CDR1 and CDR2 (germline): MNHNY, SVGAGI (reference sequence). The CDR3 contains 15 residues. For the CDR3, the DNA is TGTGCCAGCAGTACGGGACTAGCGGGAGTTAACGAGCAGTACTTC. Encoded protein: CASSTGLAGVNEQYF.

This CDR3 is CASSPLAGGPNEQFF. DNA of the CDR3: TGTGCCAGCAGCCCGTTAGCGGGAGGGCCCAATGAGCAGTTCTTC. V usage is TRBV11-2 and J usage is TRBJ2-1; the match to TRBD2 covers 11 bases. CDR1 is SGHAT, CDR2 FQNNGV, per germline. CDR3 length: 15 residues. With V trimmed by 5 bases and J by 6 bases, 6 bases remained unmatched. Combining the CDR3 with reference TRBV11-2 and TRBJ2-1 gives the whole variable domain EAGVAQSPRYKIIEKRQSVAFWCNPISGHATLYWYQQILGQGPKLLIQFQNNGVVDDSQLPKDRFSAERLKGVDSTLKIQPAKLEDSAVYLCASSPLAGGPNEQFFGPGTRLTVL.

The V and J genes are TRBV27 and TRBJ1-1; maybe TRBD1 (5 bases). Looked up from germline, CDR1 is MNHEY and CDR2 is SMNVEV (reference sequence). With 5 bases removed from V and 4 bases from J, the gap between germline ends came to 14 bases. The CDR3 totals 14 residues. DNA of the CDR3: TGTGCCAGCAGTCGGGACGGACGAGGCACTGAAGCTTTCTTT. It codes for CASSRDGRGTEAFF.

This chain joins TRBV28 and TRBJ1-2; D might be TRBD1 (5 bases). Trimming cost V 5 bases and J 2 bases, with 21 bases left between them. Germline assignment: CDR1 MDHEN and CDR2 SYDVKM. The CDR3 totals 17 residues. DNA of the CDR3: TGTGCCAGCAGTCCAATGCTAACCTCAAGGGGAAACTATGGCTACACCTTC. Translating it yields CASSPMLTSRGNYGYTF.

The chain uses TRBV11-3 and TRBJ2-5, with a tentative D call TRBD2 (5 bases). The CDR3 is 17 amino acids. The germline V gene encodes CDR1 SGHNT and CDR2 YENEEA. The V end lost 5 bases, the J end lost 2 bases, and 21 bases lay between the germline ends. The CDR3 sequence: CASSLARPAVVQETQYF. The CDR3 DNA follows: TGTGCCAGCAGCCTAGCCCGACCGGCAGTGGTACAAGAGACCCAGTACTTC.

This clone showed up just once. V is TRBV5-1 and J is TRBJ2-7; possible D gene TRBD2, 6 bases. V lost 0 bases and J 4 bases, leaving 14 bases between the germline ends. The CDR3 has 15 amino acids. Germline assignment: CDR1 SGHRS and CDR2 YFSETQ. In DNA form, the CDR3 reads TGCGCCAGCAGCTTGGAGAGGTCGGGAGATTACGAGCAGTACTTC. It specifies CASSLERSGDYEQYF.

V and J are TRBV2 and TRBJ1-4; D gene uncertain. Germline CDR1 SNHLY, CDR2 FYNNEI. This CDR3 spans 17 amino acids. Trimming left V 3 bases short and J 3 bases short, with 17 bases between. CDR3 loop: CASSEGVQSVANEKLFF. For the CDR3, the DNA is TGTGCCAGCAGTGAGGGCGTACAATCTGTAGCTAATGAAAAACTGTTTTTT.

This chain links TRBV15 with TRBJ2-1; D call uncertain. CDR1 LNHNV and CDR2 YYDKDF come from the germline V gene (reference sequence). V lost 3 bases and J 0 bases, leaving 9 bases between the germline ends. CDR3 size: 15 residues. CDR3 DNA sequence: TGTGCCACCAGCAGGGACCTAGACTCCTACAATGAGCAGTTCTTC. It specifies CATSRDLDSYNEQFF. The whole variable domain, remainder taken from reference TRBV15 and TRBJ2-1, is DAMVIQNPRYQVTQFGKPVTLSCSQTLNHNVMYWYQQKSSQAPKLLFHYYDKDFNNEADTPDNFQSRRPNTSFCFLDIRSPGLGDTAMYLCATSRDLDSYNEQFFGPGTRLTVL.

In DNA, the CDR3 is TGTGCCAGCAGCCCTTCTTGGGAGAGGCTGGATACGCAGTATTTT. Its protein product is CASSPSWERLDTQYF. The chain uses TRBV27 and TRBJ2-3; the D gene is possibly TRBD2 (5 bases). The CDR3 covers 15 residues. V was shortened by 6 bases and J by 6 bases, with 19 bases between the two germline ends. From germline, CDR1 is MNHEY and CDR2 SMNVEV (reference sequence).

This clone has a handful of counts. The J gene is TRBJ1-1, the V gene TRBV28, with D hard to call. V lost 6 bases and J lost 1, with 15 bases in between. The CDR3 has 15 residues. Germline V gene data show CDR1 as MDHEN and CDR2 as SYDVKM. CDR3 amino acids: CASSPSLAGNTEAFF. CDR3 coding DNA: TGTGCCAGCAGCCCGTCATTGGCGGGGAACACTGAAGCTTTCTTT.

V is TRBV28 and J is TRBJ2-7; no clear D gene. From germline, CDR1 is MDHEN and CDR2 SYDVKM. V was clipped by 2 bases and J by 0 bases, with 2 bases between them. The CDR3 consists of 12 residues. This chain's CDR3 is CASSLVSYEQYF. The CDR3 nucleotides read TGTGCCAGCAGTTTAGTCTCCTACGAGCAGTACTTC.

This chain joins TRBV6-5 and TRBJ2-5, with a weak D call TRBD1 (5 bases). The DNA end is more similar to TRBJ2-7, so the J call may be wrong. The germline CDR1 and CDR2 sequences are MNHEY and SVGAGI. The length of the CDR3 is 14 residues. This CDR3 is CASSYLPGPYEQYF. The DNA of the CDR3 is TGTGCCAGCAGTTATCTACCAGGGCCCTACGAGCAGTACTTC.

The chain is built from TRBV7-9 and TRBJ2-1, with TRBD2 identical over 10 bases. Germline trimming cut 3 bases from V and 0 bases from J; bases unmatched to any gene: 5. CDR1 is SEHNR and CDR2 is FQNEAQ in the germline V gene (reference sequence). The CDR3 spans 17 residues. The CDR3 sequence: CASSFASGRSSYNEQFF. CDR3 coding DNA: TGTGCCAGCAGCTTTGCTAGCGGGAGATCCTCCTACAATGAGCAGTTCTTC. Full variable domain (remainder filled in from reference TRBV7-9 and TRBJ2-1): DTGVSQNPRHKITKRGQNVTFRCDPISEHNRLYWYRQTLGQGPEFLTYFQNEAQLEKSRLLSDRFSAERPKGSFSTLEIQRTEQGDSAMYLCASSFASGRSSYNEQFFGPGTRLTVL.

The V gene is TRBV10-3, the J gene TRBJ2-1; 14 nucleotides agree with TRBD2. Germline trimming cut 2 bases from V and 7 bases from J; bases unmatched to any gene: 7. The germline V gene has CDR1 ENHRY and CDR2 SYGVKD. The length of the CDR3 is 17 residues. The CDR3 DNA is TGTGCCATCAGTGAGCCCACTGGGACTAGCGGGAGTAATGAGCAGTTCTTC. Translation gives CAISEPTGTSGSNEQFF.

This chain uses TRBV30 with TRBJ2-7; D is perhaps TRBD2 (5 bases). CDR3 length: 13 residues. V lost 7 bases to trimming and J lost 2 bases, with 15 bases between them. Germline CDR1 GTSNPN, CDR2 SVGIG (reference sequence). The CDR3: CASTGERTYEQYF. CDR3 bases: TGTGCCTCCACTGGGGAGCGGACCTACGAGCAGTACTTC.